The 10 T cell receptor beta chains below were found in one sample sequenced in a study of identical twins. MiXCR, run by TCRdb on the 5' RACE reads, gives a single entry per CDR3 protein. The repertoire holds some 1,600,000 distinct CDR3 sequences, with about 32% as singletons. The sequencing sample was made of cord blood. The receptor source for this set is a newborn girl in good health.

The chain couples TRBV20-1 to TRBJ2-1; 8 bases agree with TRBD2. CDR3 length: 15 residues. CDR1 and CDR2 from the germline V gene are DFQATT and SNEGSKA (reference sequence). Trimming removed 3 bases from V and 11 bases from J; junction bases left unmatched: 15. CDR3 loop: CSASGGARFLNKQFF. Written as DNA, the CDR3 is TGCAGTGCTAGCGGGGGGGCTCGATTTTTGAATAAGCAGTTCTTC.

This rearrangement joins TRBV23-1 to TRBJ2-7; possible D gene TRBD1, 6 bases. TRBV23-1 is recorded as an ORF, its role being uncertain. The ends were cut back, 7 bases at V and 3 bases at J, with 10 bases in the middle. The CDR3 runs to 12 residues. CDR3 DNA: TGCGCCAGCATGGACAGAAGCTACGAGCAGTACTTC. As protein: CASMDRSYEQYF.

This clonotype has a handful of counts. The rearrangement links TRBV12-3 or TRBV12-4 to TRBJ2-5, with 8 nucleotides matching TRBD1. Losses at the gene ends were 2 bases for V and 4 bases for J; bases not matched to a gene: 9. This CDR3 is 16 amino acids long. The CDR3 region has the DNA TGTGCCAGCAGTTTACGACGCCCGGACAGGGCAGAGACCCAGTACTTC. It specifies CASSLRRPDRAETQYF.

This clonotype was counted at least ten times. The V and J genes are TRBV29-1 and TRBJ2-7, with D maybe TRBD1 (6 bases). Per germline, CDR1 SQVTM and CDR2 ANQGSEA. This CDR3 contains 13 residues. V was cut by 4 bases and J by 2 bases, with 12 bases left in between. The CDR3, as DNA: TGCAGCGTTGTTGGGGGCATGGCCTACGAGCAGTACTTC. It specifies CSVVGGMAYEQYF.

The V and J genes are TRBV20-1 and TRBJ2-5, with D unclear. The V end was cut by 0 bases, the J end by 11 bases, with 25 bases between. CDR3 length: 16 amino acids. Germline CDR1 is DFQATT and CDR2 is SNEGSKA (reference sequence). The DNA of the CDR3 is TGCAGTGCTAGAGATTGGATGCTTTCCCCACACAATGAGCAGTACTTC. Translation gives CSARDWMLSPHNEQYF.

This clonotype was seen at least ten times. This chain connects TRBV28 to TRBJ2-4; the D gene is possibly TRBD1 (5 bases). The length of the CDR3 is 16 residues. Germline V gene lookup returns CDR1 MDHEN and CDR2 SYDVKM. With 2 bases removed from V and 13 bases from J, the gap between germline ends came to 24 bases. CDR3: CASSLTGPLPGREQYF. In nucleotides, the CDR3 is TGTGCCAGCAGTTTAACAGGTCCCTTGCCCGGAAGAGAGCAGTACTTC.

This clonotype was picked up a small number of times. The V gene is TRBV20-1, the J gene TRBJ1-2; D unclear. Germline CDR1 DFQATT, CDR2 SNEGSKA (reference sequence). The CDR3 is made up of 14 amino acids. V was shortened by 0 bases and J by 0 bases, with 8 bases between the two germline ends. This CDR3 reads CSARDAGANYGYTF. CDR3 bases: TGCAGTGCTAGAGATGCGGGAGCTAACTATGGCTACACCTTC.

This clonotype was seen a handful of times. The CDR3 DNA sequence: TGTGCCAGCAGTGTAGGAAGGGGTGCGGGAGATACGCAGTATTTT. It is translated as CASSVGRGAGDTQYF. The chain has TRBV2 and TRBJ2-3; D assignment may be TRBD1 or TRBD2 (5 bases each). With 4 bases removed from V and 5 bases from J, the gap between germline ends came to 16 bases. The V gene's germline CDR1 is SNHLY and CDR2 FYNNEI. The CDR3 sequence is 15 residues long. Full variable domain (outside the CDR3, taken from reference TRBV2 and TRBJ2-3): EPEVTQTPSHQVTQMGQEVILRCVPISNHLYFYWYRQILGQKVEFLVSFYNNEISEKSEIFDDQFSVERPDGSNFTLKIRSTKLEDSAMYFCASSVGRGAGDTQYFGPGTRLTVL.

This clonotype was counted between two and nine times. V is TRBV6-4 and J is TRBJ1-1, with D tentatively TRBD1 (6 bases). This CDR3 comprises 14 residues. V gave up 2 bases and J gave up 8 bases, with 15 bases separating them. Per germline, CDR1 MRHNA and CDR2 SNTAGT. The chain's CDR3 is CASSDGWGGAEAFF. The DNA for the CDR3 is TGTGCCAGCAGTGACGGTTGGGGGGGCGCCGAAGCTTTCTTT.

As concerns this clonotype: Being one base from a much bigger clone, this may be a read error. V and J are TRBV10-3 and TRBJ2-7; perhaps D is TRBD1 or TRBD2 (6 bases each). The germline CDR1 and CDR2 sequences are ENHRY and SYGVKD. Trimming removed 7 bases from V and 1 base from J, with 17 bases in between. CDR3 length equals 15 residues. DNA of the CDR3: TGTGCCATCAAGGGGGGTGGTGGAGCATCCTACGAGCAGTACTTC. Amino acid sequence: CAIKGGGGASYEQYF.